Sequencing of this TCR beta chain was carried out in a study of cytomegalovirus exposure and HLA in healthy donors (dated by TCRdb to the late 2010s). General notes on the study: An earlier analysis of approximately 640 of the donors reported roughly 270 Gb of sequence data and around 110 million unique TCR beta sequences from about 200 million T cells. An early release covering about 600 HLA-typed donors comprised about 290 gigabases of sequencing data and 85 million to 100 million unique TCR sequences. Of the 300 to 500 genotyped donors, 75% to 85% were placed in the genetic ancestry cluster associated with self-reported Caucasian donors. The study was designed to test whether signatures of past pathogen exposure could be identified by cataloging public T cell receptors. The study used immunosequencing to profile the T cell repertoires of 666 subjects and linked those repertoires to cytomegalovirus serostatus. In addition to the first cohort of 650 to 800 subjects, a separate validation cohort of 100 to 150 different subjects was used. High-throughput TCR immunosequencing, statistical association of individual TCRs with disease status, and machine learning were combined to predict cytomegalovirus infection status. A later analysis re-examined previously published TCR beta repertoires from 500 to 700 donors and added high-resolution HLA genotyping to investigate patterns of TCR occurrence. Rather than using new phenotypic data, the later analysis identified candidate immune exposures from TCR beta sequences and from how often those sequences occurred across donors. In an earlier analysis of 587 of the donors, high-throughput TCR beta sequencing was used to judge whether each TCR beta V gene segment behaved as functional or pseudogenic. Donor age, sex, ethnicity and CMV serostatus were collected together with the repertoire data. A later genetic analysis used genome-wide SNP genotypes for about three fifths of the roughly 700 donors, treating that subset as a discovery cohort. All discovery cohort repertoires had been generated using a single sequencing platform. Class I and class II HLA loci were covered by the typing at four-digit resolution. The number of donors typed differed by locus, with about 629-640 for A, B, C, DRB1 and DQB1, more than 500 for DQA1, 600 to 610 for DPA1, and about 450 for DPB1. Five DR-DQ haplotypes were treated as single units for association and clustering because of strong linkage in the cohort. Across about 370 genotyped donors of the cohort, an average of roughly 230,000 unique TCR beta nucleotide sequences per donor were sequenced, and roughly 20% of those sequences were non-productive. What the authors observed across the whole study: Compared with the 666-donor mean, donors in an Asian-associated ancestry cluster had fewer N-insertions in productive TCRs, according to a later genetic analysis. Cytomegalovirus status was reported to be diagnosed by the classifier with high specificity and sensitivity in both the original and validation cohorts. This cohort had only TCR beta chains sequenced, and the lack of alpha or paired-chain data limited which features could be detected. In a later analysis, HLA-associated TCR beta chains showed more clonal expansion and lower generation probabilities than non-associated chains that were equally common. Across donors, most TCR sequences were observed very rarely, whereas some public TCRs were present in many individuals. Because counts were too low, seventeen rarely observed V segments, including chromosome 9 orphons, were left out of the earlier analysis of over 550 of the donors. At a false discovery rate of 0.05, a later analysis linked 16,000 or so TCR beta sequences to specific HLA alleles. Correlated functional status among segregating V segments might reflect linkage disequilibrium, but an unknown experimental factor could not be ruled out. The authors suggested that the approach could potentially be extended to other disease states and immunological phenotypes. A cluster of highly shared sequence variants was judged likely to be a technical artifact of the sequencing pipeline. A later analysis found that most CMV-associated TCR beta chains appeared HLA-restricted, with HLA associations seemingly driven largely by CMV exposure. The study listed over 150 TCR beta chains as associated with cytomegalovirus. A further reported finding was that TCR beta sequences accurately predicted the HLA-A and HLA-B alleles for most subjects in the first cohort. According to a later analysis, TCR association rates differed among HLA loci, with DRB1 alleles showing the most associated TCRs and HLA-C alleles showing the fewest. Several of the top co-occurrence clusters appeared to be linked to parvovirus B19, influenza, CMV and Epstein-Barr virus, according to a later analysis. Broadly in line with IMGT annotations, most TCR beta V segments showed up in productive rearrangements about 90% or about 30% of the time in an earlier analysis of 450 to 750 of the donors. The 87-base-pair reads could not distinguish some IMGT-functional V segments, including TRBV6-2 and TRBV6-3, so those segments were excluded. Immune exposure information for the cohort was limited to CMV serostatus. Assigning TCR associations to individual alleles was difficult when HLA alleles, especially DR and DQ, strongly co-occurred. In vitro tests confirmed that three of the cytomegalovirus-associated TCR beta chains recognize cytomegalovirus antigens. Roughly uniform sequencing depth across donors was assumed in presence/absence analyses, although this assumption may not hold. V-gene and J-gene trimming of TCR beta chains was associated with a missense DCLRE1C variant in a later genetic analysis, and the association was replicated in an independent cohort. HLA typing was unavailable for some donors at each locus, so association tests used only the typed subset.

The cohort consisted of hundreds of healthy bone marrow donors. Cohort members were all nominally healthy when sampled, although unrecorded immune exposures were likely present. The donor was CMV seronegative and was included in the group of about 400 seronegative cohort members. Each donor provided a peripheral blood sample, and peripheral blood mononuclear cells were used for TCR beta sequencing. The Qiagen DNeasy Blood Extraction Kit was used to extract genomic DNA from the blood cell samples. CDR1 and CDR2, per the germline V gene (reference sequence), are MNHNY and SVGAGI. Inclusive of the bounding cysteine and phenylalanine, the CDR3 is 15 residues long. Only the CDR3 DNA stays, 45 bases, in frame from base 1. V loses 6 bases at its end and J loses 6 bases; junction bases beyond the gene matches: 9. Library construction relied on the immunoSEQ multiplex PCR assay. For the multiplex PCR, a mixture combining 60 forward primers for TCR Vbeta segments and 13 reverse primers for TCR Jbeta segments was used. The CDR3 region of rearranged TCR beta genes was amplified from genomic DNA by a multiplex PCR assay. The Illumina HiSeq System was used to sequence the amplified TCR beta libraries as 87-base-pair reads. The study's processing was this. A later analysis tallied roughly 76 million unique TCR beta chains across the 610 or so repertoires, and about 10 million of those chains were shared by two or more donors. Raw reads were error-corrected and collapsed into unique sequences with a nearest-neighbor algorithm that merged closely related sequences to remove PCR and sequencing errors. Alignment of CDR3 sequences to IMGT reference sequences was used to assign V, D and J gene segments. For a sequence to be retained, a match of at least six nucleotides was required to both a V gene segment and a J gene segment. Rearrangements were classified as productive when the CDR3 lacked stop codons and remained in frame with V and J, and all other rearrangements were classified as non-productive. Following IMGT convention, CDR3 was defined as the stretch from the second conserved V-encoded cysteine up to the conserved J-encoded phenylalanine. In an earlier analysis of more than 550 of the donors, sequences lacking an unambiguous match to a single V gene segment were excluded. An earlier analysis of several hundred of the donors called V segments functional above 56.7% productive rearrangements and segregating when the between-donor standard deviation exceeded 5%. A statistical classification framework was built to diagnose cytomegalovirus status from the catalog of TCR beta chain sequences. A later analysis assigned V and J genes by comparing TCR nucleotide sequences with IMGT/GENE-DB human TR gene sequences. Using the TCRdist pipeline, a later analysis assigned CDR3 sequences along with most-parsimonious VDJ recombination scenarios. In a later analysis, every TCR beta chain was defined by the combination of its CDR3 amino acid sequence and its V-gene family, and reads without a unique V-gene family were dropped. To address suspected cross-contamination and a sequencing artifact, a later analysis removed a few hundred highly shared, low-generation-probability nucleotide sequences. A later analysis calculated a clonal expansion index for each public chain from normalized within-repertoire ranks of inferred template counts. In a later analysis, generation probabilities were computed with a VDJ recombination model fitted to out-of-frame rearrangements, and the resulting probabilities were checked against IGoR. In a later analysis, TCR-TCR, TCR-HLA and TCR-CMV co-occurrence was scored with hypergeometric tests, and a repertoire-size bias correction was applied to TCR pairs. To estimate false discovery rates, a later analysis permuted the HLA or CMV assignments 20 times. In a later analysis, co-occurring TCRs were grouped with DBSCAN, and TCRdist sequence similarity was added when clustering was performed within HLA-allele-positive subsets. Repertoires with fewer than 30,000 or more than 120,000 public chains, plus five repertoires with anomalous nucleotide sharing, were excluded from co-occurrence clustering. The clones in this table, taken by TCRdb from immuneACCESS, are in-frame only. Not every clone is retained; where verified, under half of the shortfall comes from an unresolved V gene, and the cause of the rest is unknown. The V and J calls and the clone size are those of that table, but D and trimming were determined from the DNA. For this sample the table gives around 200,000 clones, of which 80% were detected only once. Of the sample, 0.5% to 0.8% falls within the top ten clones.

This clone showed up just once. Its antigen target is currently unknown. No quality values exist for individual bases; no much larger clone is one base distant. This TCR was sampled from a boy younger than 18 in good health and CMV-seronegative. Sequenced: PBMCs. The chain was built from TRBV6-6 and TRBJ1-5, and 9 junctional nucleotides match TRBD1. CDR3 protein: CASSSGTGFAQPQHF. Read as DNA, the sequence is TGTGCCAGCAGCTCCGGGACAGGGTTTGCTCAGCCCCAGCATTTT.